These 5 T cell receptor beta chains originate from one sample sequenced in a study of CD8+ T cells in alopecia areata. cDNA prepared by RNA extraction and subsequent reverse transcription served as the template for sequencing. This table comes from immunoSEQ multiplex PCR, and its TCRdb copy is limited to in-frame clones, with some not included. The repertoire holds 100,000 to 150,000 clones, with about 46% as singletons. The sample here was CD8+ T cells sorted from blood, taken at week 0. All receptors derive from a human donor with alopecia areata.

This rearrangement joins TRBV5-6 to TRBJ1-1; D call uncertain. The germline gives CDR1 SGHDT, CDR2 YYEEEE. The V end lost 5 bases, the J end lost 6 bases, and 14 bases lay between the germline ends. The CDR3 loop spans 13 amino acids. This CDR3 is CASSNSPEAEAFF. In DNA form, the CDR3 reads TGTGCCAGCAGTAATAGCCCCGAGGCTGAAGCTTTCTTT.

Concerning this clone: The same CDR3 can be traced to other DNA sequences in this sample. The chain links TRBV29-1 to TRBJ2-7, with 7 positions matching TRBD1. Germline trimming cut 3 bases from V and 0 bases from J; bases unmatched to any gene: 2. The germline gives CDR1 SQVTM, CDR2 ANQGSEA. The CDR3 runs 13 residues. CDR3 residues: CSVEGTASYEQYF. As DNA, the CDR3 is TGCAGCGTTGAGGGGACAGCCTCCTACGAGCAGTACTTC.

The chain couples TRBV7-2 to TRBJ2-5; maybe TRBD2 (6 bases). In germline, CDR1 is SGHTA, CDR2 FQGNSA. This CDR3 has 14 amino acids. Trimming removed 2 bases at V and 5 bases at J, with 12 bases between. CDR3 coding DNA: TGTGCCAGCAGCTTAAATGGACTACTGGAGACCCAGTACTTC. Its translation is CASSLNGLLETQYF. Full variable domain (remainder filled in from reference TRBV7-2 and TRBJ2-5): GAGVSQSPSNKVTEKGKDVELRCDPISGHTALYWYRQSLGQGLEFLIYFQGNSAPDKSGLPSDRFSAERTGGSVSTLTIQRTQQEDSAVYLCASSLNGLLETQYFGPGTRLLVL.

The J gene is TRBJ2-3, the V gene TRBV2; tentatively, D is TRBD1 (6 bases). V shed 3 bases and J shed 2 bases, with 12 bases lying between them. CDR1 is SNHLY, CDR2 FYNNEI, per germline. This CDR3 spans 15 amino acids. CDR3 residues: CASSEGAWTTDTQYF. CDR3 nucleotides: TGTGCCAGCAGTGAGGGGGCCTGGACCACAGATACGCAGTATTTT.

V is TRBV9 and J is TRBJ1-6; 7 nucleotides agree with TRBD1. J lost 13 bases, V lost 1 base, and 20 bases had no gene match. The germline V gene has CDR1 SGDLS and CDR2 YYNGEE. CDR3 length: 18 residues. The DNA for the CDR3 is TGTGCCAGCAGCGTAAACCCGCTTAAAGGGGGCGCGGGTTCTCCCCTCCACTTT. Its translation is CASSVNPLKGGAGSPLHF.